The source of this TCR beta chain is a study of blood T cell repertoires in COVID-19. Study as a whole: The United States, Italy and Spain provided the acute and convalescent COVID-19 samples. Nucleic acid was either cDNA or gDNA, and it came from T cells, B-cell-depleted T cells, or PBMCs.

The CDR3 is 14 residues long. CDR1 SGHRS and CDR2 YFSETQ come from the germline V gene. V lost 3 bases, J lost 5 bases, and 11 bases lay in between. In this sample, this clone turned up once. Per the authors' pipeline: Nucleated cell counts were estimated from reference gene primer amplification. Measured with immunoSEQ multiplex PCR; TCRdb has only the in-frame clones, and not every one. The V and J calls and clone size are taken from that table; D and trimming were inferred from the DNA. The data show about 58,000 clones, 80% to 95% seen once. The source is a man aged 50-60 years with active COVID-19. The sample was peripheral blood. The V and J genes are TRBV5-1 and TRBJ1-4; a weak D match, TRBD1 (6 bases). In DNA, the CDR3 is TGCGCCAGCAGCTCCCTTCAGGGGAATGAAAAACTGTTTTTT. Translated: CASSSLQGNEKLFF.